This TCR beta chain was found in a study of breast tumors, draining lymph nodes, adjacent tissues (TCRdb year 2016). Regarding the complete study: The study compared TCR beta repertoires across tumor, adjacent nontumor tissue and axillary lymph nodes from breast cancer patients. In human breast cancer, the study set out to assess how tumor, surrounding tissue and draining lymph node repertoires relate to one another and whether T cells might be exchanged between them.

On the study overall, not on this receptor specifically: Tumor and nontumor tissue repertoires were found to be significantly more similar in luminal-like than in basal-like breast cancer. Rather than being directly demonstrated, the conclusion that tumor T cells originate in lymph nodes was presented as consistent with a hypothesis. T-cell repertoire diversity in tumors was found to be lower than in lymph nodes but higher than in nontumor tissue, and preferential V and J gene usage was observed. A scenario in which most tumor T cells derive from the lymph node and then expand within tumor tissue was judged to be consistent with the data.

This clonotype appeared many times. Its recognized antigen is unknown. There are no base qualities to consult, and no much larger clone falls within one base. Taken from cysteine to phenylalanine, the CDR3 has 17 residues. Only CDR3 DNA is held: 51 bases, read in frame from base 1. Trimming accounts for 5 bases at V and 5 bases at J, while the number of junction bases matched to no gene is 14. In the germline V gene (reference sequence), CDR1 corresponds to SEHNR and CDR2 to FQNEAQ. Lymph node samples came from the axillary draining lymph nodes of breast cancer patients. TCRdb lists the instrument as Illumina HiSeq 2000. Multiplex PCR amplification was used to generate the TCR beta chain libraries. High-throughput sequencing was used to analyze the amplified TCR beta chain products. Through fastp at Q25 and MiXCR, TCRdb rebuilt clones from the public reads, retaining in-frame beta chains. Entries are consolidated by CDR3 protein sequence, retaining the most common genes and DNA. This sample is represented by approximately 130,000 distinct CDR3 sequences; approximately 22% of them were singletons. Together, the top ten hold 2.2% of the sample.

This TCR was recovered from a female donor with breast cancer. Some clones in this sample may be carry-over from other donors' samples. Sequencing was performed on axillary lymph node tissue. The chain links TRBV7-9 with TRBJ2-7; 11 bases in the junction line up with TRBD1. The DNA sequence is TGTGCCAGCAGCCCGTCTTACGGGGACAGGGGGATCCACGAGCAGTACTTC. This codes for CASSPSYGDRGIHEQYF.